This entry lists 5 T cell receptor beta chains sequenced from one sample in a study of OX40 agonist ivuxolimab in advanced cancers. Using immunoSEQ multiplex PCR, the repertoire was profiled, and TCRdb retains in-frame clones only, with some absent. Of approximately 94,000 clones detected, 90% to 95% appear once; the ten largest clones hold over 0.7%. The sample consisted of CD4+ or CD8+ T cells sorted from blood, taken in a trial of the OX40 agonist ivuxolimab. The receptor set was obtained from an adult with an advanced solid tumor such as melanoma, head and neck, liver or kidney cancer.

The rearrangement uses TRBV5-1 and TRBJ2-5, with TRBD2 matching 9 bases. From germline, CDR1 is SGHRS and CDR2 YFSETQ. The length of the CDR3 is 15 residues. Trimming cost V 2 bases and J 5 bases; bases outside gene matches: 7. The DNA of the CDR3 is TGCGCCAGCAGCTTTAGCGGGAGAGGTCGGGAGACCCAGTACTTC. It yields the protein CASSFSGRGRETQYF.

The chain couples TRBV10-3 to TRBJ2-5, with unresolved D. This CDR3 is 15 amino acids long. V lost 5 bases and J 5 bases, leaving 18 bases between the germline ends. Germline V gives CDR1 ENHRY, CDR2 SYGVKD. The CDR3 bases are TGTGCCATCAGTCCGGGCAGGAACCCATCGGAGACCCAGTACTTC. Residues: CAISPGRNPSETQYF.

The gene calls are TRBV11-2 and TRBJ2-2; possibly TRBD2 for D (7 bases). Trimming cost V 3 bases and J 6 bases, with 17 bases left between them. The CDR3 sequence is 16 residues long. Germline CDR1 is SGHAT and CDR2 is FQNNGV. The CDR3 sequence is CASSLLGGGGPGELFF. The CDR3 DNA sequence: TGTGCCAGCAGCTTGCTGGGCGGGGGCGGACCCGGGGAGCTGTTTTTT.

This chain joins TRBV11-3 and TRBJ1-1; weak D call: TRBD1 (6 bases). Germline CDR1 and CDR2: SGHNT and YENEEA. The CDR3 loop spans 17 amino acids. V was cut by 0 bases and J by 3 bases, with 17 bases left in between. The CDR3 region has the DNA TGTGCCAGCAGCTTAGAAAAATGGGGGCGAGGGTACACTGAAGCTTTCTTT. As protein: CASSLEKWGRGYTEAFF.

This chain joins TRBV7-9 and TRBJ2-3; 8 nucleotides line up with TRBD1. Looked up from germline, CDR1 is SEHNR and CDR2 is FQNEAQ (reference sequence). Unmatched junction bases numbered 10, after V lost 5 bases and J lost 3 bases. This CDR3 comprises 16 residues. Here the CDR3 reads CASSMGTGGRTDTQYF. CDR3 DNA sequence: TGTGCCAGCAGCATGGGGACAGGCGGAAGGACAGATACGCAGTATTTT.